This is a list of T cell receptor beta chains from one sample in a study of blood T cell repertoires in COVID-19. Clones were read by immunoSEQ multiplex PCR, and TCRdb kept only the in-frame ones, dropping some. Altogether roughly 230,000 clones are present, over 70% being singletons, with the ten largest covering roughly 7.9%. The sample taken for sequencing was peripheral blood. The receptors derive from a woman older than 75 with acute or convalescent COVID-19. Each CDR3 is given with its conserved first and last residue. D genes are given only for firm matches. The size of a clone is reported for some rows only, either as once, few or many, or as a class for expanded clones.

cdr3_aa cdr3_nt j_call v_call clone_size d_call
CASNTGWGAGELFF TGTGCCAGCAACACCGGTTGGGGAGCCGGGGAGCTGTTTTTT TRBJ2-2 TRBV28 . .
CASGPGAGLNQPQHF TGTGCCAGCGGTCCGGGCGCAGGACTCAATCAGCCCCAGCATTTT TRBJ1-5 TRBV6-5 . .
CASSLVQRGQGVGSPLHF TGTGCCAGCAGTCTGGTACAACGGGGACAGGGCGTTGGTTCACCCCTCCACTTT TRBJ1-6 TRBV6-6 . TRBD1
CASSEAGQSYGYTF TGTGCCAGCAGTGAAGCTGGACAGAGCTATGGCTACACCTTC TRBJ1-2 TRBV2 few .
CATSDAGLAAGELFF TGTGCCACCAGTGATGCGGGCTTGGCAGCCGGGGAGCTGTTTTTT TRBJ2-2 TRBV24-1 . .
CAISGGLEGFYGYTF TGTGCCATCAGTGGGGGGTTGGAGGGGTTCTATGGCTACACCTTC TRBJ1-2 TRBV10-3 once .
CASSPSTSGRGADTQYF TGCGCCAGCAGCCCTTCGACTAGCGGGAGAGGCGCAGATACGCAGTATTTT TRBJ2-3 TRBV5-1 . TRBD2
CAWNQRTARFSGNTIYF TGTGCCTGGAACCAACGGACAGCAAGATTTTCTGGAAACACCATATATTTT TRBJ1-3 TRBV30 . .
CASRPSGRFAGELFF TGTGCCAGCAGGCCTAGCGGGAGGTTCGCCGGGGAGCTGTTTTTT TRBJ2-2 TRBV28 . TRBD2
CASSQLTSGVAKNIQYF TGTGCCAGCAGCCAACTGACTAGCGGGGTAGCCAAAAACATTCAGTACTTC TRBJ2-4 TRBV3-1/TRBV3-2 . TRBD2
CATLSTTGNEKLFF TGTGCCACCCTGTCCACTACAGGAAATGAAAAACTGTTTTTT TRBJ1-4 TRBV28 . .
CASSFLRTAQETQYF TGTGCCAGCAGTTTTTTAAGGACAGCTCAAGAGACCCAGTACTTC TRBJ2-5 TRBV28 . .
CASTFIDRLLFGYTF TGTGCCAGCACCTTCATAGACAGGCTACTGTTTGGCTACACCTTC TRBJ1-2 TRBV2 . .
CASSPPWDNRAYEQYF TGTGCCAGCAGCCCGCCCTGGGACAACAGAGCCTACGAGCAGTACTTC TRBJ2-7 TRBV7-9 many .
CASSIGHGFGTYEQYF TGCGCCAGCAGCATTGGTCACGGTTTTGGTACCTACGAGCAGTACTTC TRBJ2-7 TRBV5-1 . .
CASSLISGNTGELFF TGTGCCAGCAGCTTAATCTCCGGGAACACCGGGGAGCTGTTTTTT TRBJ2-2 TRBV7-9 . .
CAISVIKGLVNTGELFF TGTGCCATCAGTGTAATTAAGGGGTTAGTAAACACCGGGGAGCTGTTTTTT TRBJ2-2 TRBV10-3 once .
CASTPSGRYQETQYF TGTGCCAGCACCCCCTCGGGTCGCTACCAAGAGACCCAGTACTTC TRBJ2-5 TRBV6-6 . .
CASSEALVAGGFSYEQYF TGTGCCAGCAGTGAAGCGCTGGTAGCGGGAGGCTTCTCCTACGAGCAGTACTTC TRBJ2-7 TRBV6-1 . TRBD2
CASSQAAGRETQYF TGCGCCAGCAGCCAAGCGGCGGGGAGGGAGACCCAGTACTTC TRBJ2-5 TRBV4-1 few .
CASSLGSREAFF TGCGCCAGCAGCTTGGGGAGCCGTGAAGCTTTCTTT TRBJ1-1 TRBV5-1 . .
CASNSGTENTEAFF TGTGCCAGTAATTCCGGGACAGAGAACACTGAAGCTTTCTTT TRBJ1-1 TRBV19 . TRBD1
CASSLVYTGELFF TGTGCCAGCAGCCTCGTATACACCGGGGAGCTGTTTTTT TRBJ2-2 TRBV7-3 . .
CASSSASGRRETQYF TGTGCCAGCAGTTCAGCCAGCGGGAGAAGGGAGACCCAGTACTTC TRBJ2-5 TRBV28 . TRBD2
CASSIGGVNEQFF TGTGCCAGTAGTATCGGAGGGGTCAATGAGCAGTTCTTC TRBJ2-1 TRBV19 once .
CSGSRQANTGELFF TGCAGTGGTAGTAGACAGGCGAACACCGGGGAGCTGTTTTTT TRBJ2-2 TRBV20-1 . .
CASRAGPAQETQYF TGTGCCAGCAGGGCGGGGCCCGCGCAAGAGACCCAGTACTTC TRBJ2-5 TRBV2 . .
CASSLDPAGSTDTQYF TGTGCCAGCAGCTTGGATCCAGCGGGTAGCACAGATACGCAGTATTTT TRBJ2-3 TRBV5-4 . .
CASTPVGEEPGETQYF TGTGCCAGCACCCCCGTCGGGGAGGAGCCCGGGGAGACCCAGTACTTC TRBJ2-5 TRBV27 . .
CASSAKAQGRLATDTQYF TGTGCCAGCAGTGCTAAGGCGCAAGGGAGGTTAGCCACAGATACGCAGTATTTT TRBJ2-3 TRBV6-2/TRBV6-3 . .
CASSLDRNTEAFF TGTGCCAGCTCCCTCGACAGAAACACTGAAGCTTTCTTT TRBJ1-1 TRBV18 . .
CASSFAGTGAYEQYF TGCGCCAGCAGCTTTGCGGGGACAGGGGCGTACGAGCAGTACTTC TRBJ2-7 TRBV5-1 . TRBD1
CSVRIGEGYTF TGCAGCGTTCGGATCGGGGAGGGCTACACCTTC TRBJ1-2 TRBV29-1 . .
CARSRDRIQGSTEAFF TGTGCCAGAAGCCGCGACAGGATACAAGGAAGCACTGAAGCTTTCTTT TRBJ1-1 TRBV5-3 . .
CASSSGVDYGYTF TGTGCCAGCAGTTCCGGGGTAGACTATGGCTACACCTTC TRBJ1-2 TRBV7-3 few .